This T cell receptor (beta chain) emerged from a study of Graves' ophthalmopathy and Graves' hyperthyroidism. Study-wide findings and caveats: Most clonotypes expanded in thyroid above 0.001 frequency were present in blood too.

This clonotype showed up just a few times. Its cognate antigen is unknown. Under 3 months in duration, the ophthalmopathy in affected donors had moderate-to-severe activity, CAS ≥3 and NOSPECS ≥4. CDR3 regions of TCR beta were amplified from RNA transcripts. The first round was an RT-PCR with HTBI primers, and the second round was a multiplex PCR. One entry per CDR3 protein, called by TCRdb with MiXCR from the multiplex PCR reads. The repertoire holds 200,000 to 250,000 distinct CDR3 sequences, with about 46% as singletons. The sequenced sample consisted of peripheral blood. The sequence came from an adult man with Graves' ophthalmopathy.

CDR3 DNA: TGTGCCAGTACCTCCAGGGCCTATGGCTACACCTTC. Its protein is CASTSRAYGYTF. V gene TRBV19 combines with J gene TRBJ1-2, with D possibly TRBD1 on 5 matching bases. Germline loops: CDR1 LNHDA, CDR2 SQIVND (reference sequence). Deletions cut 7 bases from V and 4 bases from J, with 10 bases between. The CDR3 loop spans 12 amino acids. The complete variable domain, with remaining parts taken from reference TRBV19 and TRBJ1-2, reads DGGITQSPKYLFRKEGQNVTLSCEQNLNHDAMYWYRQDPGQGLRLIYYSQIVNDFQKGDIAEGYSVSREKKESFPLTVTSAQKNPTAFYLCASTSRAYGYTFGSGTRLTVV.